One and the same sample provided the 28 T cell receptor beta chains below, sequenced in a study of T cell repertoires in cytomegalovirus infection. TCRdb re-analysed the reads in MiXCR, keeping a single row per CDR3 protein. Of fewer than 550,000 distinct CDR3 sequences in the sample, approximately 25% were seen once. Sequences were obtained from PBMCs. These TCRs come from a human donor in good health (CMV status not recorded). Some clones in this sample may be carry-over from other donors' samples.

The chain employs TRBV11-3 and TRBJ2-5; 8 nucleotides align to TRBD2. V shed 2 bases and J 5 bases; nucleotides not matched to a gene: 4. Germline values: CDR1 SGHNT, CDR2 YENEEA. The CDR3 is made up of 14 amino acids. The DNA of the CDR3 is TGTGCCAGCAGCTTACTCACTAGCGGTGAGACCCAGTACTTC. This encodes CASSLLTSGETQYF.

The rearrangement links TRBV30 to TRBJ2-1, with D unclear. The length of the CDR3 is 12 residues. V was pared by 1 base and J by 7 bases, with 8 bases between. Germline V gene data show CDR1 as GTSNPN and CDR2 as SVGIG (reference sequence). The CDR3 loop reads CAWSDIGNEQFF. The CDR3 coding sequence is TGTGCCTGGAGTGATATAGGAAATGAGCAGTTCTTC. Full variable domain (missing parts from reference TRBV30 and TRBJ2-1): SQTIHQWPATLVQPVGSPLSLECTVEGTSNPNLYWYRQAAGRGLQLLFYSVGIGQISSEVPQNLSASRPQDRQFILSSKKLLLSDSGFYLCAWSDIGNEQFFGPGTRLTVL.

The chain employs TRBV7-6 and TRBJ2-7; TRBD1 aligns across 10 bases. CDR3 length: 15 residues. The V segment lost 5 bases and the J segment 6 bases; nucleotides outside the gene matches: 10. The germline V gene encodes CDR1 SGHVS and CDR2 FNYEAQ. CDR3 residues: CASSRMGQGSLEQYF. CDR3 DNA sequence: TGTGCCAGCAGCCGTATGGGACAGGGGAGCCTCGAGCAGTACTTC.

V gene TRBV29-1 combines with J gene TRBJ2-1, with 7 bases that match TRBD2. The CDR3 sequence is 17 residues long. The germline CDR1 and CDR2 sequences are SQVTM and ANQGSEA. V lost 0 bases and J lost 3; bases outside the gene matches: 11. The CDR3 DNA sequence: TGCAGCGTTGAAGATCTTCCGGCGGGAGCCGTCTACAATGAGCAGTTCTTC. Protein: CSVEDLPAGAVYNEQFF.

The table lists this clonotype with many counts. The chain couples TRBV7-2 to TRBJ2-3, with a possible D match to TRBD2 (5 bases). V dropped 5 bases and J dropped 6 bases, with 12 bases sitting between them. Germline CDR1 SGHTA, CDR2 FQGNSA. There are 13 residues in the CDR3. The CDR3 sequence: CASSGGLADTQYF. CDR3 nucleotide sequence: TGTGCCAGCAGCGGAGGATTAGCGGATACGCAGTATTTT. Supplemented by reference TRBV7-2 and TRBJ2-3, the full variable domain reads GAGVSQSPSNKVTEKGKDVELRCDPISGHTALYWYRQSLGQGLEFLIYFQGNSAPDKSGLPSDRFSAERTGGSVSTLTIQRTQQEDSAVYLCASSGGLADTQYFGPGTRLTVL.

Only a few counts were recorded for this clonotype. Written as DNA, the CDR3 is TGTGCCAGCAGCCCGACAGCGCTTTACAATGAGCAGTTCTTC. Amino acid sequence: CASSPTALYNEQFF. This chain joins TRBV7-9 and TRBJ2-1; TRBD1 might be the D (5 bases). The CDR3 runs 14 residues. Germline CDR1 SEHNR, CDR2 FQNEAQ (reference sequence). The V gene lost 5 bases and the J gene lost 4 bases, with 12 bases spanning the gap. Full variable domain (outside the CDR3, taken from reference TRBV7-9 and TRBJ2-1): DTGVSQNPRHKITKRGQNVTFRCDPISEHNRLYWYRQTLGQGPEFLTYFQNEAQLEKSRLLSDRFSAERPKGSFSTLEIQRTEQGDSAMYLCASSPTALYNEQFFGPGTRLTVL.

The chain's CDR3 is CASRKGLAGMNTGELFF. The CDR3 bases are TGTGCCAGCAGGAAGGGGCTAGCGGGAATGAACACCGGGGAGCTGTTTTTT. The gene calls are TRBV6-2 or TRBV6-3 and TRBJ2-2; TRBD2 aligns across 9 bases. V was clipped by 6 bases and J by 1 base; unmatched bases: 9. The CDR3 sequence is 17 residues long. Germline V lookup: CDR1 MNHEY, CDR2 SVGEGT.

The gene calls are TRBV20-1 and TRBJ1-6; 9 bases are a match to TRBD1. Unmatched junction bases numbered 5, after V lost 3 bases and J lost 5 bases. The CDR3 consists of 15 residues. Germline loops: CDR1 DFQATT, CDR2 SNEGSKA (reference sequence). As DNA, the CDR3 is TGCAGTGCTAGGGAACGGGACAGGGATAATTCACCCCTCCACTTT. This gives the protein CSARERDRDNSPLHF.

Only a few counts were recorded for this clonotype. The rearrangement joins TRBV6-6 to TRBJ2-3; D remains unclear. Germline V gene sequence: CDR1 MNHNY, CDR2 SVGAGI (reference sequence). V was cut by 10 bases and J by 6 bases, with 20 bases left in between. This CDR3 has 14 residues. The CDR3 region is CATGTTLTGDTQYF. Here the CDR3 DNA reads TGTGCCACCGGAACGACACTAACTGGGGATACGCAGTATTTT.

At least ten counts were recorded for this clonotype. The V and J genes are TRBV7-3 and TRBJ2-5, with D tentatively TRBD2 (7 bases). V shed 1 base and J shed 3 bases, with 15 bases lying between them. The CDR3 loop spans 16 amino acids. CDR1 SGHTA and CDR2 FQGTGA come from the germline V gene. This CDR3 reads CASSLIGRGGEETQYF. CDR3 DNA: TGTGCCAGCAGCTTAATAGGGCGAGGGGGGGAAGAGACCCAGTACTTC.

The chain recombines TRBV7-2 with TRBJ2-5, with D unclear. CDR3 size: 13 residues. Germline lookup yields CDR1 SGHTA and CDR2 FQGNSA. V lost 1 base to trimming and J lost 5 bases, with 8 bases between them. DNA of the CDR3: TGTGCCAGCAGCTTAGGTACTATCGAGACCCAGTACTTC. This gives the protein CASSLGTIETQYF.

This clonotype was counted at least ten times. The gene calls are TRBV7-8 and TRBJ1-2, with 8 bases that match TRBD1. Germline CDR1 and CDR2: SGHVS and FQNEAQ. V lost 3 bases and J lost 4; bases outside the gene matches: 10. The CDR3 has 16 amino acids. The CDR3 region has the DNA TGTGCCAGCAGCTTCCTAGGACAGGGAGAGGGCTATGGCTACACCTTC. Translated: CASSFLGQGEGYGYTF.

The chain carries TRBV19 and TRBJ2-1, with a possible D match to TRBD2 (5 bases). Trimming took 5 bases from V and 4 from J, leaving 12 bases between them. This CDR3 contains 14 residues. Germline V gives CDR1 LNHDA, CDR2 SQIVND (reference sequence). The CDR3 sequence: CASSYLAEYNEQFF. The CDR3 bases are TGTGCCAGTAGTTACCTAGCTGAATACAATGAGCAGTTCTTC.

This clonotype has more than one count but fewer than ten. This chain joins TRBV29-1 and TRBJ1-5; D ambiguous. Germline CDR1 reads SQVTM; CDR2 reads ANQGSEA. The ends were cut back, 4 bases at V and 4 bases at J, with 8 bases in the middle. The CDR3 runs to 12 residues. CDR3 nucleotides: TGCAGCGTTGTAACTGGGAATCAGCCCCAGCATTTT. Amino acids: CSVVTGNQPQHF.

This clonotype was observed at least ten times. The rearrangement joins TRBV7-2 to TRBJ2-3; D may be TRBD1 (6 bases). Germline V lookup: CDR1 SGHTA, CDR2 FQGNSA. The CDR3 runs 11 residues. The V end lost 5 bases, the J end lost 10 bases, and 10 bases lay between the germline ends. CDR3 residues: CASSTGTPQYF. The CDR3 coding sequence is TGTGCCAGCAGCACCGGGACACCGCAGTATTTT.

The sample holds a few counts of this clonotype. The rearrangement links TRBV7-2 to TRBJ2-7; 10 bases align to TRBD2. V trimming: 2 bases; J trimming: 4 bases; junction bases outside the gene matches: 5. The CDR3 covers 15 residues. Looked up from germline, CDR1 is SGHTA and CDR2 is FQGNSA. The CDR3 spells CASSLTGTSEYEQYF. For the CDR3, the DNA is TGTGCCAGCAGCTTAACTGGGACTAGCGAATACGAGCAGTACTTC.

This clonotype was observed many times. The V and J genes are TRBV7-2 and TRBJ2-2, with 11 bases matching TRBD2. The germline V gene has CDR1 SGHTA and CDR2 FQGNSA. V lost 10 bases and J lost 7; bases outside the gene matches: 11. This CDR3 comprises 15 residues. The CDR3 region is CATIAGGPLVGELFF. For the CDR3, the DNA is TGTGCCACCATAGCGGGAGGGCCCTTGGTCGGGGAGCTGTTTTTT.

Details on this clonotype: A read error may explain this, as a much larger clone is one base away. The chain joins TRBV12-3 or TRBV12-4 to TRBJ1-4; D is undetermined. The CDR3 has 15 residues. CDR3 residues: CASSPPEGSGENLFF. As DNA, the CDR3 is TGTGCCAGCAGTCCTCCTGAGGGCTCCGGGGAAAATCTGTTTTTT.

The table lists this clonotype with a count of one. The V gene is TRBV12-3 or TRBV12-4, the J gene TRBJ1-2, with 7 bases identical to TRBD1. V trimming: 5 bases; J trimming: 7 bases; junction bases outside the gene matches: 7. The CDR3 runs to 13 residues. The CDR3: CASSRTGEGGYTF. For the CDR3, the DNA is TGTGCCAGCAGTCGTACAGGGGAGGGTGGCTACACCTTC.

The chain links TRBV6-2 or TRBV6-3 to TRBJ2-2; D remains unclear. The CDR3 spans 13 residues. Per germline, CDR1 MNHEY and CDR2 SVGEGT. Trimming took off 3 bases at V and 4 bases at J, with 6 bases between the two ends. The CDR3 region is CASSYPITGELFF. The CDR3 DNA reads as TGTGCCAGCAGTTATCCAATCACCGGGGAGCTGTTTTTT.

This clonotype was counted only a few times. The V and J genes are TRBV19 and TRBJ2-1; the match to TRBD1 covers 7 bases. Unmatched junction bases numbered 5, after V lost 4 bases and J lost 5 bases. Per germline, CDR1 LNHDA and CDR2 SQIVND (reference sequence). The length of the CDR3 is 14 residues. The CDR3 DNA sequence: TGTGCCAGTAGTAAAGACAGGGTAAACAATGAGCAGTTCTTC. Encoded protein: CASSKDRVNNEQFF.

This chain connects TRBV7-9 to TRBJ2-5, with D perhaps assigned TRBD1 or TRBD2 (5 bases each). V dropped 7 bases and J dropped 1 base, with 16 bases sitting between them. CDR3 length: 15 residues. CDR1 is SEHNR, CDR2 FQNEAQ, per germline (reference sequence). The CDR3 reads CASTLLSGPQETQYF. The CDR3 bases are TGTGCCAGCACCCTCCTTTCGGGACCCCAAGAGACCCAGTACTTC.

This clonotype was seen only a few times. This chain connects TRBV12-3 or TRBV12-4 to TRBJ2-2; 12 bases are a match to TRBD2. Germline trimming cut 2 bases from V and 4 bases from J; bases unmatched to any gene: 8. The CDR3 extends over 18 amino acids. The CDR3 region is CASSLPPTSGSLTGELFF. The CDR3 nucleotides read TGTGCCAGCAGTTTACCACCGACTAGCGGGAGTCTCACCGGGGAGCTGTTTTTT.

Many counts were recorded for this clonotype. The chain has TRBV6-2 or TRBV6-3 and TRBJ2-5, with D perhaps matching TRBD1 (7 bases). Trimming stripped 4 bases from V and 6 bases from J, with 15 bases between. CDR3 length equals 14 residues. CDR1 and CDR2 from the germline V gene are MNHEY and SVGEGT. The CDR3 DNA reads as TGTGCCAGCAGTTTCCCAGGGGGGCTGAAGACCCAGTACTTC. It codes for CASSFPGGLKTQYF.

In this sample, this clonotype turned up once. The genes are TRBV12-3 or TRBV12-4 and TRBJ1-2, with 7 bases fitting TRBD1. The CDR3 has 17 residues. The ends lost 5 bases at V and 4 bases at J; junction bases unmatched: 16. CDR3 nucleotides: TGTGCCAGCAGTGTCGGGACAAGGGCAGGGGGGGGCTATGGCTACACCTTC. Amino acid sequence: CASSVGTRAGGGYGYTF.

This clonotype was recorded a few times. The chain uses TRBV11-2 and TRBJ1-2; tentatively, D is TRBD1 (6 bases). Germline CDR1 reads SGHAT; CDR2 reads FQNNGV. This CDR3 contains 16 residues. V was clipped by 4 bases and J by 4 bases, with 19 bases between them. CDR3 region: CASSSNQGGRGYGYTF. The CDR3 nucleotides read TGTGCCAGCAGCTCAAATCAGGGAGGCAGGGGCTATGGCTACACCTTC.

This clonotype has ten or more counts. This chain links TRBV7-2 with TRBJ2-1, with 12 bases matching TRBD2. Trimming at V came to 7 bases and at J to 7 bases, leaving 8 bases not matched to a gene. Germline V gene sequence: CDR1 SGHTA, CDR2 FQGNSA. The CDR3 is 15 amino acids. As DNA, the CDR3 is TGTGCCAGCATCACGACTAGCGGGAGTGGAAATGAGCAGTTCTTC. It translates to CASITTSGSGNEQFF.

The chain carries TRBV2 and TRBJ2-1; D call uncertain. CDR3 length: 14 residues. The V end lost 4 bases, the J end lost 4 bases, and 11 bases lay between the germline ends. The germline CDR1 and CDR2 sequences are SNHLY and FYNNEI. In nucleotides, the CDR3 is TGTGCCAGCAGTGTTATGAAGCTTTACAATGAGCAGTTCTTC. It specifies CASSVMKLYNEQFF.